This T cell receptor beta chain comes out of a study of T cells after posttransplantation cyclophosphamide. Germline assignment: CDR1 SNHLY and CDR2 FYNNEI. CDR3 size: 15 residues. Overall study findings and caveats: Later blood repertoires were often dominated by clones from the donor CD8+ memory compartment.

Cyclophosphamide on days +3 and +4 followed busulfan-fludarabine conditioning and a marrow graft. Details on this clone: Its antigen is currently unknown. The junction departs from germline at one end; a sequencing error may be responsible.

The protocol was immunoSEQ multiplex PCR, while the TCRdb copy is restricted to in-frame clones and leaves out a portion. The sample carries about 2,900 clones, approximately 56% recorded once. Sequencing was performed on PBMCs, taken 30 days after allogeneic stem cell transplant with posttransplant cyclophosphamide. This chain joins TRBV2 and TRBJ2-2; D possibly corresponds to TRBD1 (6 bases). The clonotype comes from a male patient aged 60-70 years who received an allogeneic stem cell transplant from a related donor and was CMV-positive. T cells may partly derive from the graft donor. CDR3 residues: CASSDSQGPAGELLF. The CDR3 coding sequence is TGTGCCAGCAGTGACTCTCAGGGGCCGGCCGGGGAGCTGCTTTTT.